These 31 T cell receptor beta chains came from one sample sequenced in a study of shared T cell receptors in the human thymus. Profiled with immunoSEQ multiplex PCR; TCRdb holds only in-frame clones, not every one. Here the sample spans roughly 410,000 clones, around 93% being singletons. Sequencing was performed on thymocytes. The source is a human donor.

The rearrangement uses TRBV4-1 and TRBJ2-7; TRBD2 agrees at 7 bases. The CDR3 extends over 16 amino acids. V lost 4 bases, J lost 5 bases, and 14 bases stayed unmatched. Looked up from germline, CDR1 is MGHRA and CDR2 is YSYEKL. CDR3 amino acids: CASSPPAAGVGNEQYF. The CDR3 DNA sequence: TGCGCCAGCAGCCCCCCCGCGGCGGGAGTAGGGAACGAGCAGTACTTC.

This sequence joins TRBV12-5 and TRBJ1-2, with D tentatively TRBD1 (5 bases). The CDR3 extends over 17 amino acids. V shed 0 bases and J shed 10 bases, with 24 bases lying between them. Per germline, CDR1 LGHNT and CDR2 FRNRAP. The CDR3 protein is CASGLVPADMDPMVYTF. In DNA, the CDR3 is TGTGCTAGTGGTTTGGTACCGGCGGACATGGACCCTATGGTCTACACCTTC.

The J gene is TRBJ1-5, the V gene TRBV5-1; 7 bases agree with TRBD1. The CDR3 length is 15 residues. The germline CDR1 and CDR2 sequences are SGHRS and YFSETQ. With V trimmed by 4 bases and J by 4 bases, 8 bases remained unmatched. This CDR3 reads CASSDWTGLNQPQHF. CDR3 nucleotides: TGCGCCAGCAGCGACTGGACAGGCCTTAATCAGCCCCAGCATTTT.

The chain is built from TRBV7-9 and TRBJ2-3; perhaps D is TRBD1 or TRBD2 (5 bases each). Trimming removed 7 bases from V and 1 base from J, with 18 bases in between. Per the germline V gene, CDR1 is SEHNR and CDR2 is FQNEAQ (reference sequence). The CDR3 length is 16 residues. This chain's CDR3 is CASIRWGPGGTDTQYF. DNA for the CDR3: TGTGCCAGCATCAGATGGGGACCGGGTGGCACAGATACGCAGTATTTT.

V gene TRBV5-1 combines with J gene TRBJ2-7; 13 bases agree with TRBD2. J was trimmed by 3 bases and V by 0 bases; bases with no gene match: 12. Germline assignment: CDR1 SGHRS and CDR2 YFSETQ. The CDR3 has 19 amino acids. CDR3 sequence reads: CASSLAHPGLAGYIYEQYF. The CDR3, as DNA: TGCGCCAGCAGCTTGGCTCACCCGGGACTAGCGGGATACATCTACGAGCAGTACTTC. Full variable domain (outside the CDR3, taken from reference TRBV5-1 and TRBJ2-7): KAGVTQTPRYLIKTRGQQVTLSCSPISGHRSVSWYQQTPGQGLQFLFEYFSETQRNKGNFPGRFSGRQFSNSRSEMNVSTLELGDSALYLCASSLAHPGLAGYIYEQYFGPGTRLTVT.

The gene calls are TRBV19 and TRBJ2-7, with a weak D call TRBD2 (5 bases). The CDR3 is 14 residues long. Trimming pared 4 bases from V and 2 bases from J, leaving 12 bases between. Germline loops: CDR1 LNHDA, CDR2 SQIVND (reference sequence). CDR3 protein: CASSTADSPYEQYF. The DNA for the CDR3 is TGTGCCAGTAGTACCGCGGACTCCCCCTACGAGCAGTACTTC.

The V and J genes are TRBV7-9 and TRBJ2-1; D is perhaps TRBD2 (6 bases). The CDR3 has 18 residues. The V gene lost 5 bases and the J gene lost 5 bases, with 25 bases spanning the gap. Germline assignment: CDR1 SEHNR and CDR2 FQNEAQ (reference sequence). The CDR3 coding sequence is TGTGCCAGCAGCCTGTTGTGGAGCGGGTCCTCGACCCACAATGAGCAGTTCTTC. Protein product: CASSLLWSGSSTHNEQFF.

The chain recombines TRBV6-1 with TRBJ2-7; TRBD1 might be the D (6 bases). The CDR3 spans 20 residues. Germline V gene sequence: CDR1 MNHNS, CDR2 SASEGT. V was cut by 1 base and J by 0 bases, with 25 bases left in between. The CDR3 coding sequence is TGTGCCAGCAGTGAAGTGAATCCGGGACACCACCGAGACAGCTCCTACGAGCAGTACTTC. It codes for CASSEVNPGHHRDSSYEQYF.

This sequence joins TRBV11-3 and TRBJ2-7, with 8 positions matching TRBD2. The germline V gene has CDR1 SGHNT and CDR2 YENEEA. Trimming took 5 bases from V and 6 from J; bases not matched to a gene: 18. CDR3 size: 17 residues. The CDR3 spells CASSPPGGGRRVCEQYF. DNA of the CDR3: TGTGCCAGCAGCCCCCCGGGGGGCGGGAGGAGGGTCTGCGAGCAGTACTTC.

The chain combines TRBV9 with TRBJ2-3; D is possibly TRBD2 (5 bases). V was trimmed by 3 bases and J by 6 bases, leaving 17 bases between them. The CDR3 length is 15 residues. The germline gives CDR1 SGDLS, CDR2 YYNGEE. This CDR3 is CASSGGAGGGDTQYF. The CDR3 DNA follows: TGTGCCAGCAGCGGTGGAGCCGGAGGTGGGGATACGCAGTATTTT.

This chain uses TRBV28 with TRBJ2-7; D may be TRBD1 (5 bases). The germline CDR1 and CDR2 sequences are MDHEN and SYDVKM. This CDR3 spans 13 amino acids. V lost 6 bases, J lost 3 bases, and 12 bases lay in between. CDR3 DNA sequence: TGTGCCAGCAGCCGACAGCAAGACTACGAGCAGTACTTC. This encodes CASSRQQDYEQYF.

This clone has only one observation. This chain connects TRBV6-1 to TRBJ2-5; unclear D gene. The CDR3 is 14 amino acids. Deletions cut 5 bases from V and 5 bases from J, with 15 bases between. The germline CDR1 and CDR2 sequences are MNHNS and SASEGT. This CDR3 reads CASSQGEQVETQYF. The CDR3 coding sequence is TGTGCCAGCAGTCAAGGAGAGCAGGTCGAGACCCAGTACTTC.

The chain recombines TRBV2 with TRBJ2-6, with TRBD1 matching 8 bases. Germline trimming cut 5 bases from V and 0 bases from J; bases unmatched to any gene: 9. There are 18 residues in the CDR3. Germline V gene lookup returns CDR1 SNHLY and CDR2 FYNNEI. The CDR3 reads CASSTDRGPYSGANVLTF. In DNA, the CDR3 is TGTGCCAGCAGTACAGACAGGGGTCCCTACTCTGGGGCCAACGTCCTGACTTTC.

Here the CDR3 DNA reads TGTGCCAGCAGTGAAGGGGGACAGGGGGCCTACAATGAGCAGTTCTTC. Encoded protein: CASSEGGQGAYNEQFF. The gene calls are TRBV6-1 and TRBJ2-1, with 11 bases lining up with TRBD1. V dropped 1 base and J dropped 2; count of bases not matched to a gene: 1. Germline CDR1 MNHNS, CDR2 SASEGT. The CDR3 length is 16 residues.

The chain joins TRBV28 to TRBJ1-5, with 8 positions matching TRBD1. Germline trimming cut 5 bases from V and 6 bases from J; bases unmatched to any gene: 6. From germline, CDR1 is MDHEN and CDR2 SYDVKM. The CDR3 is 14 residues long. CDR3 loop: CASSLPQGGQPQHF. In DNA form, the CDR3 reads TGTGCCAGCAGTCTACCACAGGGGGGTCAGCCCCAGCATTTT.

V is TRBV7-2 and J is TRBJ2-1; D unclear. The germline V gene encodes CDR1 SGHTA and CDR2 FQGNSA. With 4 bases removed from V and 2 bases from J, the gap between germline ends came to 21 bases. The CDR3 contains 18 residues. This CDR3 reads CASSSRLGRKDPYNEQFF. The DNA for the CDR3 is TGTGCCAGCAGCTCTCGACTCGGTAGGAAAGATCCCTACAATGAGCAGTTCTTC.

The gene calls are TRBV19 and TRBJ1-2; 12 nucleotides match TRBD1. Looked up from germline, CDR1 is LNHDA and CDR2 is SQIVND (reference sequence). The CDR3 loop spans 16 amino acids. With 0 bases clipped from V and 4 bases from J, the junction kept 3 bases outside the gene matches. This chain's CDR3 is CASSIDPGQGAYGYTF. CDR3 in DNA: TGTGCCAGTAGTATAGATCCGGGACAGGGGGCCTATGGCTACACCTTC.

The CDR3 loop reads CASSGGLAGVGEQFF. CDR3 coding DNA: TGCGCCAGCAGCGGAGGACTAGCGGGAGTCGGGGAGCAGTTCTTC. The chain carries TRBV4-3 and TRBJ2-1; 13 nucleotides align to TRBD2. The CDR3 spans 15 residues. V lost 5 bases and J lost 10; bases outside the gene matches: 8. CDR1 LGHNA and CDR2 YSLEER come from the germline V gene.

The chain joins TRBV10-3 to TRBJ1-2; TRBD1 is a possible D gene (6 bases). The CDR3 length is 15 residues. Trimming took off 2 bases at V and 4 bases at J, with 14 bases between the two ends. Germline CDR1 reads ENHRY; CDR2 reads SYGVKD. In nucleotides, the CDR3 is TGTGCCATCAGTGAGCCCCCCCGAGGGGGCTATGGCTACACCTTC. Translated: CAISEPPRGGYGYTF.

The V gene is TRBV19, the J gene TRBJ2-3, with D maybe TRBD2 (6 bases). Trimming left V 4 bases short and J 0 bases short, with 14 bases between. Looked up from germline, CDR1 is LNHDA and CDR2 is SQIVND (reference sequence). The CDR3 spans 16 residues. Here the CDR3 reads CASSRVSGRSTDTQYF. The CDR3 nucleotides read TGTGCCAGTAGTAGGGTTAGCGGCCGTAGCACAGATACGCAGTATTTT.

The table lists this clone with a count of one. The chain is built from TRBV27 and TRBJ2-3, with a tentative D call TRBD2 (5 bases). Trimming pared 5 bases from V and 6 bases from J, leaving 15 bases between. This CDR3 comprises 14 residues. Germline V gene sequence: CDR1 MNHEY, CDR2 SMNVEV (reference sequence). CDR3 region: CASSPPSYGDTQYF. CDR3 nucleotide sequence: TGTGCCAGCAGTCCCCCTAGCTATGGGGATACGCAGTATTTT.

DNA of the CDR3: TGTGCCAGCACCCAGGAACCCGGGGGGGAAAAACTGTTTTTT. Translation: CASTQEPGGEKLFF. V and J are TRBV27 and TRBJ1-4; a weak D match, TRBD1 (5 bases). The CDR3 has 14 amino acids. V was shortened by 7 bases and J by 8 bases, with 17 bases between the two germline ends. Germline CDR1 MNHEY, CDR2 SMNVEV (reference sequence).

The chain couples TRBV18 to TRBJ2-5, with D tentatively TRBD2 (7 bases). Germline-derived CDR1 and CDR2 are KGHSH and LQKENI. This CDR3 comprises 17 residues. V lost 3 bases to trimming and J lost 1 base, with 18 bases between them. CDR3 bases: TGTGCCAGCTCACCTGTTAAAAAGGGGGAGGGCCAAGAGACCCAGTACTTC. Its protein is CASSPVKKGEGQETQYF.

This chain connects TRBV29-1 to TRBJ2-3; D is unclear. The germline CDR1 and CDR2 sequences are SQVTM and ANQGSEA. The CDR3 totals 8 residues. Trimming pared 8 bases from V and 3 bases from J, leaving 0 bases between. In DNA form, the CDR3 reads TGCAGCACAGATACGCAGTATTTT. Its protein is CSTDTQYF.

V is TRBV28 and J is TRBJ2-1; D is tentatively TRBD1 or TRBD2 (5 bases each). Trimming cost V 6 bases and J 4 bases, with 19 bases left between them. CDR3 length: 16 amino acids. Germline V gene lookup returns CDR1 MDHEN and CDR2 SYDVKM. The CDR3 is CASRKRGEKVYNEQFF. The CDR3 DNA is TGTGCCAGCAGGAAGAGAGGGGAGAAGGTTTACAATGAGCAGTTCTTC.

CDR3 in DNA: TGTGCCAGCAGTCTAGCGGCGGCGGGAGCGTACGAGCAGTACTTC. It specifies CASSLAAAGAYEQYF. The chain combines TRBV28 with TRBJ2-7, with 7 positions matching TRBD2. Germline lookup yields CDR1 MDHEN and CDR2 SYDVKM. V was pared by 5 bases and J by 4 bases, with 11 bases of the junction left unmatched. The CDR3 is 15 amino acids.

This clone came up once. This chain uses TRBV25-1 with TRBJ2-1, with 12 positions matching TRBD2. Germline assignment: CDR1 MGHDK and CDR2 SYGVNS. After removal of 4 bases from V and 6 bases from J, the junction contained 4 bases not matched to a gene. The CDR3 is 15 residues long. CDR3 in amino acids: CASSVTSGSCNEQFF. The CDR3, as DNA: TGTGCCAGCAGTGTGACTAGCGGGAGTTGCAATGAGCAGTTCTTC.

The chain uses TRBV9 and TRBJ2-1; D is perhaps TRBD1 (6 bases). The CDR3 has 11 residues. Trimming took off 3 bases at V and 9 bases at J, with 7 bases between the two ends. Per the germline V gene, CDR1 is SGDLS and CDR2 is YYNGEE. This CDR3 is CASSATGEQFF. CDR3 coding DNA: TGTGCCAGCAGCGCGACAGGTGAGCAGTTCTTC.

The chain couples TRBV29-1 to TRBJ2-3; D is undetermined. Trimming took 0 bases from V and 0 from J, leaving 7 bases between them. This CDR3 region has 14 residues. Germline V CDR1 and CDR2: SQVTM, ANQGSEA. The CDR3 nucleotides read TGCAGCGTTGAAGAAGATACTAGCACAGATACGCAGTATTTT. It codes for CSVEEDTSTDTQYF.

The chain links TRBV5-1 to TRBJ2-7, with 8 bases that match TRBD2. CDR1 and CDR2 from the germline V gene are SGHRS and YFSETQ. The CDR3 loop spans 15 amino acids. V lost 0 bases to trimming and J lost 3 bases; unmatched junction nucleotides: 5. CDR3 loop: CASSLGVAGRYEQYF. In nucleotides, the CDR3 is TGCGCCAGCAGCTTGGGGGTAGCGGGACGCTACGAGCAGTACTTC.

The V and J genes are TRBV10-3 and TRBJ1-3, with D hard to call. This CDR3 comprises 15 residues. Germline CDR1 reads ENHRY; CDR2 reads SYGVKD. The ends were cut back, 3 bases at V and 0 bases at J, with 9 bases in the middle. DNA for the CDR3: TGTGCCATCAGTGAAATGGGATTCTCTGGAAACACCATATATTTT. Its translation: CAISEMGFSGNTIYF.